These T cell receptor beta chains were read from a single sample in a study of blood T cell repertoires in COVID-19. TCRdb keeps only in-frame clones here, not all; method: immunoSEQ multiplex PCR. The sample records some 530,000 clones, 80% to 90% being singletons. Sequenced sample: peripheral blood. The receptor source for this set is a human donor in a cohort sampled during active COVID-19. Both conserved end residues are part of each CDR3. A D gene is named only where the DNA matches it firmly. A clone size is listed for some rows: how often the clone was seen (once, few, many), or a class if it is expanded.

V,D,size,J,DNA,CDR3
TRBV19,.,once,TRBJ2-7,TGTGCCAGTAGTCTGGACAGTGATACCTCCTACGAGCAGTACTTC,CASSLDSDTSYEQYF
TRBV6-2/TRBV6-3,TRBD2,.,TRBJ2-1,TGTGCCAGCAGTTACTCCGGGGGGGAGTCCTACAATGAGCAGTTCTTC,CASSYSGGESYNEQFF
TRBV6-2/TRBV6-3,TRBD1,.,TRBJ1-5,TGTGCCAGCAGTAATGGACAGGGGGCAAGCAATCAGCCCCAGCATTTT,CASSNGQGASNQPQHF
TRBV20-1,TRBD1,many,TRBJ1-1,TGCAGTGCTAGTGACAGGGGTGTTAGCACTGAAGCTTTCTTT,CSASDRGVSTEAFF
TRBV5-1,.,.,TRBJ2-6,TGCGCCAGCAGCTCCGGGGGCTCTGGGGCCAACGTCCTGACTTTC,CASSSGGSGANVLTF
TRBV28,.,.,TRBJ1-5,TGTGCCAGCAGTTTATCTCTTAGCAATCAGCCCCAGCATTTT,CASSLSLSNQPQHF
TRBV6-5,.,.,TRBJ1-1,TGTGCCAGCAGCCGCCACCGGGATATGAACACTGAAGCTTTCTTT,CASSRHRDMNTEAFF
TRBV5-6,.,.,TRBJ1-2,TGTGCCAGCAGCGAGAGACGAACAGTCTATGGCTACACCTTC,CASSERRTVYGYTF
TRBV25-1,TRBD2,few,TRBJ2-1,TGTGCCAGCAGTCCGCCAGCAGGGAGGGCCCTCTACAATGAGCAGTTCTTC,CASSPPAGRALYNEQFF
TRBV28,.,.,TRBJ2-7,TGTGCCAGCAGTCCCCCGGGACATCGCTCCTACGAGCAGTACTTC,CASSPPGHRSYEQYF
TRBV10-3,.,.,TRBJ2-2,TGTGCCATCAGCAACATGGGGGGATTTGGCCTCACCGGGGAGCTGTTTTTT,CAISNMGGFGLTGELFF
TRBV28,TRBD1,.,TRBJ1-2,TGTGCCAGCAGCCGTCCCGACAGGGGATATGGCTACACCTTC,CASSRPDRGYGYTF
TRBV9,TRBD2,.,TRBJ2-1,TGTGCCAGCAGCGTAGGACTAGCGGGATCCCTTAGCTCCTACAATGAGCAGTTCTTC,CASSVGLAGSLSSYNEQFF
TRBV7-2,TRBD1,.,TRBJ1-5,TGTGCCAGCAGCCCCCACCCAGGGGGGCAGCCCCAGCATTTT,CASSPHPGGQPQHF
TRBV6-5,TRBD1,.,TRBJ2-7,TGTGCCAGCAGGGGACAGACTTACTACGAGCAGTACTTC,CASRGQTYYEQYF
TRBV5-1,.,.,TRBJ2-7,TGCGCCAGCAGCCCCCAGGCAAGCTCCTACGAGCAGTACTTC,CASSPQASSYEQYF
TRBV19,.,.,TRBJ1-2,TGTGCCAGTAGTACAACAGGGAACGCTAACTATGGCTACACCTTC,CASSTTGNANYGYTF
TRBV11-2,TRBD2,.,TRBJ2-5,TGTGCCAGCCGTTCGGGACTAGCGGGAGGGATAGACCAGTACTTC,CASRSGLAGGIDQYF
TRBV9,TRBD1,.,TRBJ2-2,TGTGCCAGCAGCGGGACAGGGCGGGTCGGGACCGGGGAGCTGTTTTTT,CASSGTGRVGTGELFF
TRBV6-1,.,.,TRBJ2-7,TGTGCCAGCAGTGAAGCCGCGGCGGCCCCCTACGAGCAGTACTTC,CASSEAAAAPYEQYF
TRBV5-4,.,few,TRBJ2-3,TGTGCCAGCAGCCCCCAAGGAGGAGGACTCACAGATACGCAGTATTTT,CASSPQGGGLTDTQYF
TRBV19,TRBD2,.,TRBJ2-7,TGTGCCAGTAGCATTATGATCGGTGGGACTAGCTCCTACGAGCAGTACTTC,CASSIMIGGTSSYEQYF
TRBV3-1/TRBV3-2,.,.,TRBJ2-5,TGTGCCAGCAGCCAGTGGGCGGGACAAGAGACCCAGTACTTC,CASSQWAGQETQYF
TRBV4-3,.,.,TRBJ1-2,TGCGCCAGCAGCCAAGACCGTCTGAGCTATGGCTACACCTTC,CASSQDRLSYGYTF
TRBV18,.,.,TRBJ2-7,TGTGCCAGCTCACCAGCCGGGACTGGGAACTTCGAGCAGTACTTC,CASSPAGTGNFEQYF
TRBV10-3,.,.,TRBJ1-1,TGTGCCATCAGTGAATCACAGATGAACACTGAAGCTTTCTTT,CAISESQMNTEAFF
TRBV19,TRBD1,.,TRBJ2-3,TGTGCCAGTAACGCCCGGGACAGGGGAGTCTTTACGCAGTATTTT,CASNARDRGVFTQYF
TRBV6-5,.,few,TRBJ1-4,TGTGCCAGCAGTTCAGCTACTACGGGGGAAAAACTGTTTTTT,CASSSATTGEKLFF
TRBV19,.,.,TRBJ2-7,TGTGCCAGTAGTATAGACGCTTCGCCGGCCTACGAGCAGTACTTC,CASSIDASPAYEQYF
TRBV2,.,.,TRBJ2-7,TGTGCCAGCACCTTCCGCGGCCTATCCTACGAGCAGTACTTC,CASTFRGLSYEQYF
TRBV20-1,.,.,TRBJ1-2,TGCAGTGCTAGAGACAAGGGGACTAACACCTTC,CSARDKGTNTF
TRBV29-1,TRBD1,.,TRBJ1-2,TGCAGCGTTGTCTTCGCGCTTGGGACAGGGACTAACTATGGCTACACCTTC,CSVVFALGTGTNYGYTF
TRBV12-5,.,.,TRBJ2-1,TGTGCTAGTGGTTTGGTCTTTTCGGGAGTCCGGTTCTTC,CASGLVFSGVRFF
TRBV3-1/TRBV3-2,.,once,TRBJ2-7,TGTGCCAGCAGCCCTGCTAGCGCCCTCCCGTGGGAGCAGTACTTC,CASSPASALPWEQYF
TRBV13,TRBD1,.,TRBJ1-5,TGTGCCAGCAGCTATAACAGGGGCAAAAATCAGCCCCAGCATTTT,CASSYNRGKNQPQHF
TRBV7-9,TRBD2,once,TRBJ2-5,TGTGCCAGCAGCCCGGGACTAGCGGGAGAGACCCAGTACTTC,CASSPGLAGETQYF
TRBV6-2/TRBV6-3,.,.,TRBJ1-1,TGTGCCAGCAGTCACAGGAACGCTGAAGCTTTCTTT,CASSHRNAEAFF
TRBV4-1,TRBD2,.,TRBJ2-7,TGCGCCAGCAGCCCCGGACTAGCGGGAGGGTGGGGACGGGGCTACGAGCAGTACTTC,CASSPGLAGGWGRGYEQYF
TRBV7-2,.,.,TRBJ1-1,TGTGCCAGCAGCTTAAAAGGCGGGATTGAAGCTTTCTTT,CASSLKGGIEAFF
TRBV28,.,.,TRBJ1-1,TGTGCCAGCAGCCAGGGACTAAGAGTGTCGGCTTTCTTT,CASSQGLRVSAFF
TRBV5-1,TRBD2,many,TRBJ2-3,TGCGCCAGCACCCTAGCGGGATTTGACACAGATACGCAGTATTTT,CASTLAGFDTDTQYF
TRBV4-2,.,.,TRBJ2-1,TGTGCCAGCAGCCATCCCGGGCGGCGGGAAAGTAGCTCCTACAATGAGCAGTTCTTC,CASSHPGRRESSSYNEQFF
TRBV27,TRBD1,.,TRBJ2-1,TGTGCCAGCAGTTTCCGCGGGACAGGGATCTCCTACAATGAGCAGTTCTTC,CASSFRGTGISYNEQFF
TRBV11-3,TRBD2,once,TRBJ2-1,TGTGCCAGCAGCCCAACTAGCGGACTCTACAATGAGCAGTTCTTC,CASSPTSGLYNEQFF
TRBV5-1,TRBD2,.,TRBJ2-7,TGCGCCAGCCGACTGACTAGCGGGAGTTACGAGCAGTACTTC,CASRLTSGSYEQYF
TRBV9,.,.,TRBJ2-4,TGTGCCAGCAGCGTAGTAGTTAGAAAAGCCAAAAACATTCAGTACTTC,CASSVVVRKAKNIQYF
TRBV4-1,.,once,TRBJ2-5,TGCGCCAGCAGCCAAGGGAGTAAGGGAGTAGAGACCCAGTACTTC,CASSQGSKGVETQYF
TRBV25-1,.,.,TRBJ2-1,TGTGCCAGCAGTGGGCCCACGCCTCCTTACAATGAGCAGTTCTTC,CASSGPTPPYNEQFF
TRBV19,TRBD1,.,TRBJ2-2,TGTGCCAGTAGCACGGACAGGGGTGCCGGGGAGCTGTTTTTT,CASSTDRGAGELFF
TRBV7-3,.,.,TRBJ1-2,TGTGCCAGCAGCTCTTCCCCTCGCGGGGGAGCCCCTCATGGCTACACCTTC,CASSSSPRGGAPHGYTF
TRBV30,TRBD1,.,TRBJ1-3,TGTGCCTGGAGTCCCCTAAGGGGGCCCGGAAACACCATATATTTT,CAWSPLRGPGNTIYF
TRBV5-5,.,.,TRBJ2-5,TGTGCCAGCAGCTTAGGTCCAGGTGGGGAGACCCAGTACTTC,CASSLGPGGETQYF
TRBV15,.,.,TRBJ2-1,TGTGCCACCAGCAGAGCCGGGCGGAGGCCCCCATACAATGAGCAGTTCTTC,CATSRAGRRPPYNEQFF
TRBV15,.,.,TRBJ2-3,TGTGCCACCAGCAGAGAGCGTCTCGCCGGTGGAGATACGCAGTATTTT,CATSRERLAGGDTQYF
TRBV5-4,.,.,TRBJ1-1,TGTGCCAGCAGCTTGGCTGGGGGCCATGAAGCTTTCTTT,CASSLAGGHEAFF